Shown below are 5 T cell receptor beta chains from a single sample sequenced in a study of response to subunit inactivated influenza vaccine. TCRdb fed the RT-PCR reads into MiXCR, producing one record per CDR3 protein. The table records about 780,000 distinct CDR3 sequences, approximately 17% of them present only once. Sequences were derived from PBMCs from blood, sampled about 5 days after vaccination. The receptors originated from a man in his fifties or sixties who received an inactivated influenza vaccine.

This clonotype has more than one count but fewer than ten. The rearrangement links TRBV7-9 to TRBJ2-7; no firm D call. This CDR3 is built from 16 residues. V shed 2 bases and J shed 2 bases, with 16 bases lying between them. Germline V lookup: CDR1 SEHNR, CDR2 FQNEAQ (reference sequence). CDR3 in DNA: TGTGCCAGCAGCTTACCGCCTTTAAGTAGACCCTACGAGCAGTACTTC. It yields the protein CASSLPPLSRPYEQYF.

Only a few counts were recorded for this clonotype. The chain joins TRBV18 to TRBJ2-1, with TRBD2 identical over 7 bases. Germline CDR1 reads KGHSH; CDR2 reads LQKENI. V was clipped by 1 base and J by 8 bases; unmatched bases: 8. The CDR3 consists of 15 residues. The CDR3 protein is CASSPRAGNGDEQFF. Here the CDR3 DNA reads TGTGCCAGCTCACCACGAGCGGGGAATGGGGATGAGCAGTTCTTC.

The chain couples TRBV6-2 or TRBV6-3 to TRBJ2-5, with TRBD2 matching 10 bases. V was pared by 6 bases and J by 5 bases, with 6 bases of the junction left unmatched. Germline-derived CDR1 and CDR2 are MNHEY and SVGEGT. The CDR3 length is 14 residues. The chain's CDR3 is CASRGLARGETQYF. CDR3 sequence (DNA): TGTGCCAGCAGGGGACTAGCGCGAGGTGAGACCCAGTACTTC.

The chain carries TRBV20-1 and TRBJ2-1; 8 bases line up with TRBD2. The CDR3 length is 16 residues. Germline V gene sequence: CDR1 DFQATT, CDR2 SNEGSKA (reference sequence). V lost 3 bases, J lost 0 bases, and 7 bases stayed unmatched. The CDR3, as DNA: TGCAGTGCTAGGCCTCCTGGACTAGCCTCCTACAATGAGCAGTTCTTC. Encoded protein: CSARPPGLASYNEQFF.

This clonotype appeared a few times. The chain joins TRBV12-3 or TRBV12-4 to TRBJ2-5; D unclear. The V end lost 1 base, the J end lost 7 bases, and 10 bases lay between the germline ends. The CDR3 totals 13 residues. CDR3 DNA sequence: TGTGCCAGCAGTTTAGGACGGTCAGGGACCCAGTACTTC. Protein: CASSLGRSGTQYF.